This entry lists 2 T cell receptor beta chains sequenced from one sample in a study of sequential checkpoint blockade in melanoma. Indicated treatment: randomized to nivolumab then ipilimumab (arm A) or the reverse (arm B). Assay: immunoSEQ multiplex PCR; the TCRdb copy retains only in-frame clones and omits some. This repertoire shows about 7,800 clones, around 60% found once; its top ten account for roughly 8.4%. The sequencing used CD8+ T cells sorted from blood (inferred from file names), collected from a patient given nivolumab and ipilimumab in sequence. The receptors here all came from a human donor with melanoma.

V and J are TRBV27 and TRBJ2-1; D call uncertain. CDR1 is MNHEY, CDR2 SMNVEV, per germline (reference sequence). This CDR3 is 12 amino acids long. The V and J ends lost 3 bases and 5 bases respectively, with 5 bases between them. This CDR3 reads CASSFNNNEQFF. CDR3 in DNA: TGTGCCAGCAGTTTCAACAACAATGAGCAGTTCTTC.

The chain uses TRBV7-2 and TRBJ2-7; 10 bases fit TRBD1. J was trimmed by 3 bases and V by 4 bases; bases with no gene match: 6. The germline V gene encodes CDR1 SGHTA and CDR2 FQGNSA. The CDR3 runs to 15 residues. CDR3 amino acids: CASSYRDRGVYEQYF. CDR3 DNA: TGTGCCAGCAGCTACCGGGACAGGGGTGTCTACGAGCAGTACTTC.